This TCR beta chain was recovered during a study of a mutant IDH1 vaccine in newly diagnosed glioma. Study-level background: The study gave patients eight vaccinations in weeks 1, 3, 5, 7, 11, 15, 19, 23.

The CDR3 spans 15 residues. Germline CDR1 is LGHNA and CDR2 is YNFKEQ. With 1 base removed from V and 6 bases from J, the gap between germline ends came to 15 bases. The assay was immunoSEQ multiplex PCR, and TCRdb's table has in-frame clones only and misses some. The sample consists of about 50,000 clones, over 75% of them appearing once. Noted time point: week 5, during vaccination. With topical imiquimod, each dose of the vaccine consisted of 300 ug of mutant IDH1 20-mer peptide. This clone appeared a few times. Its target is unknown. The receptor was derived from a man in his fifties or sixties with glioma. This rearrangement joins TRBV4-2 to TRBJ1-1, with a tentative D call TRBD1 (6 bases). The input for sequencing was PBMCs, taken from a glioma patient whose treatment included an IDH1 peptide vaccine. The CDR3 loop reads CASSQVERGAAEAFF. The CDR3 nucleotides read TGTGCCAGCAGCCAAGTAGAACGGGGGGCAGCTGAAGCTTTCTTT.